These T cell receptor beta chains were read from a single sample in a study of blood T cell repertoires in COVID-19. Assay used: immunoSEQ multiplex PCR; TCRdb lists only in-frame clones, some missing. The repertoire holds 170,000 or so clones, over 75% seen once, with 26% in the top ten. Sequenced input: peripheral blood. Receptors were obtained from a woman between 65 and 79 years old with acute or convalescent COVID-19. The conserved cysteine and the conserved F or W are not part of the CDR3 here.

TRBJ2-7 | TRBV3-1/TRBV3-2 | ASSRVGGRAWEQY
TRBJ1-5 | TRBV5-6 | ASSRTGGNQPQH
TRBJ2-2 | TRBV10-1 | ASAVSGTGELF
TRBJ2-2 | TRBV5-1 | ASSSSGTGANTGELF
TRBJ2-7 | TRBV4-1 | ASSRLPDGPMEQY
TRBJ2-1 | TRBV19 | ASSIALQPLAGHYNEQF
TRBJ2-1 | TRBV5-1 | ASSRTSNEQF
TRBJ1-5 | TRBV7-9 | ASSSGQFGNQPQH
TRBJ1-2 | TRBV18 | ASSPGGPHQSDGYT
TRBJ1-1 | TRBV28 | ASSSTGIGEAF
TRBJ2-3 | TRBV2 | ASSATSPRITDTQY
TRBJ1-4 | TRBV7-9 | ASSPPVATNEKLF
TRBJ2-1 | TRBV10-3 | AITPSTSGSYNEQF
TRBJ2-7 | TRBV19 | ASSPGTGLNEQY